The clone carrying this T cell receptor (beta chain) was picked up a small number of times. Its antigen is unknown. With V trimmed by 1 base and J by 7 bases, 5 bases remained unmatched. Germline loops: CDR1 SGHAT, CDR2 FQNNGV. This CDR3 is built from 14 residues. The authors took PBMCs from 10 ml fresh peripheral blood. This record belongs to a study of T cells in Graves' hyperthyroidism and ophthalmopathy. Authors of the study amplified TCR beta CDR3 regions from RNA transcripts. The HTBI primer set drove a first-round RT-PCR of the TCR CDR3. TCRdb reprocessed the multiplex PCR reads with MiXCR, giving one entry per CDR3 protein. The sample comprises about 720,000 distinct CDR3 sequences, about 16% of which are singletons, and around 7.7% rests with the top ten. General observations from the study: A model built on 13 V-J features separated ophthalmopathy from stable hyperthyroidism. The model forecast ophthalmopathy, anticipating it by a median around 6.5 months before onset.

Sequenced material: blood. The origin of this receptor is a young man with Graves' hyperthyroidism. The chain combines TRBV11-2 with TRBJ2-5; 8 bases align to TRBD1. The CDR3 sequence: CASSLGLGTGTQYF. The CDR3 bases are TGTGCCAGCAGCTTAGGATTGGGGACAGGGACCCAGTACTTC.